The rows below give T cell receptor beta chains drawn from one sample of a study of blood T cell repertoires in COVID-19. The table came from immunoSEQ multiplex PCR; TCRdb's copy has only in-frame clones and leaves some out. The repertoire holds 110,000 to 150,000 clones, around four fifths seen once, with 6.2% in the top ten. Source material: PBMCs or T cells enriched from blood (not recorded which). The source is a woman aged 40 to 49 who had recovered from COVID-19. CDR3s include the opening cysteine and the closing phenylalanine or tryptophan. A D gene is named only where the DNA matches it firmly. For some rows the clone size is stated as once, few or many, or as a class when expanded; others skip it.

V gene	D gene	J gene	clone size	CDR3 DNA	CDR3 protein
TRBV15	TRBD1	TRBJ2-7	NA	TGTGCCACCAGCACCTCCGGGACAGGGCATTACGAGCAGTACTTC	CATSTSGTGHYEQYF
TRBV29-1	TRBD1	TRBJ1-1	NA	TGCAGCGTTGAAGGTGAGGGACAGATGAACACTGAAGCTTTCTTT	CSVEGEGQMNTEAFF
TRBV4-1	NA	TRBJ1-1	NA	TGCGCCAGCAGCCCCCGAGACAGGACGAACACTGAAGCTTTCTTT	CASSPRDRTNTEAFF
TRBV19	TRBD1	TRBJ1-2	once	TGTGCCAGTAGTTTATACAGGGGGCAAGTAGATGGCTACACCTTC	CASSLYRGQVDGYTF
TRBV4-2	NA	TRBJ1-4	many	TGTGCCAGCAGCCAAGCGCCGGCAGGGGCTGAAAAACTGTTTTTT	CASSQAPAGAEKLFF
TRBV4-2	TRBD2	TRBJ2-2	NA	TGTGCCAGCAGCCAACAAGCGGGAGATAGCACCGGGGAGCTGTTTTTT	CASSQQAGDSTGELFF
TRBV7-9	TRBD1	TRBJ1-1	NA	TGTGCCAGCAGCGGCGGGACAGAAGCTGAAGCTTTCTTT	CASSGGTEAEAFF
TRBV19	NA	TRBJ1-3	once	TGTGCCAGTAGTATATCAGGGACTGTCGGAAACACCATATATTTT	CASSISGTVGNTIYF
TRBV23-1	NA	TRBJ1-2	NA	TGCGCCAGCAGTCAAGGGTTGGTAACAGCTAACTATGGCTACACCTTC	CASSQGLVTANYGYTF
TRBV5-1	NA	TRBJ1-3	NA	TGCGCCAGCAGCGGAAACGGGGGCTCTGGAAACACCATATATTTT	CASSGNGGSGNTIYF
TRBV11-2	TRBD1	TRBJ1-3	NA	TGTGCCAGCAGCCGGACAGGGAATGGAAACACCATATATTTT	CASSRTGNGNTIYF